These 27 T cell receptor beta chains came from one sample sequenced in a study of radiation and T cells in renal cell carcinoma. Sequenced by immunoSEQ multiplex PCR; TCRdb stores in-frame clones only, minus some. Of around 100,000 clones in the sample, approximately 80% were seen once. The time point was: blood 4 weeks post-SBRT, at nephrectomy. Treatment defined: 15 Gy SBRT to primary tumor, nephrectomy 4 weeks later. The specimen comprised blood, sampled from a patient whose treatment included radiotherapy and nephrectomy. These receptors all come from a man aged 60 to 69 with renal cell carcinoma.

The V call is TRBV7-2, the J call TRBJ2-5; 9 positions agree with TRBD2. The ends lost 3 bases at V and 3 bases at J; junction bases unmatched: 2. The CDR3 covers 14 residues. Germline V CDR1 and CDR2: SGHTA, FQGNSA. The CDR3 region is CASSFRTSEETQYF. In DNA, the CDR3 is TGTGCCAGCAGCTTCCGGACTAGCGAAGAGACCCAGTACTTC.

This chain joins TRBV6-5 and TRBJ2-3; D perhaps matches TRBD2 (6 bases). The CDR3 has 13 residues. Trimming took 4 bases from V and 4 from J, leaving 9 bases between them. The germline V gene encodes CDR1 MNHEY and CDR2 SVGAGI. The CDR3 loop reads CASSSPGADTQYF. The CDR3 DNA follows: TGTGCCAGCAGTTCCCCGGGGGCAGATACGCAGTATTTT.

The V call is TRBV5-4, the J call TRBJ1-4; 7 nucleotides line up with TRBD1. Germline CDR1 reads SGHNT; CDR2 reads YYREEE (reference sequence). CDR3 size: 14 residues. V lost 0 bases to trimming and J lost 8 bases; unmatched junction nucleotides: 4. The CDR3 bases are TGTGCCAGCAGCTTGGCAGGGGGAGGAGAAAAACTGTTTTTT. Protein: CASSLAGGGEKLFF.

About this clone: The sample carries other DNA sequences with the same CDR3. The chain recombines TRBV27 with TRBJ1-2; D unresolved. This CDR3 is 13 amino acids long. V was trimmed by 3 bases and J by 3 bases, leaving 8 bases between them. The germline V gene has CDR1 MNHEY and CDR2 SMNVEV (reference sequence). The CDR3 is CASSLGGYYGYTF. Written as DNA, the CDR3 is TGTGCCAGCAGTTTGGGAGGATACTATGGCTACACCTTC.

For the CDR3, the DNA is TGTGCCTGGACCTGGACAGGGCGGACTAGCGGGAGGGCACCGGGCGAGCAGTACTTC. Translated: CAWTWTGRTSGRAPGEQYF. V usage is TRBV30 and J usage is TRBJ2-7; 15 nucleotides match TRBD2. The CDR3 is 19 residues long. In germline, CDR1 is GTSNPN, CDR2 SVGIG (reference sequence). The J segment lost 6 bases and the V segment lost 4 bases, leaving 19 bases of the junction unmatched. Variable domain in full (rest from reference TRBV30 and TRBJ2-7): SQTIHQWPATLVQPVGSPLSLECTVEGTSNPNLYWYRQAAGRGLQLLFYSVGIGQISSEVPQNLSASRPQDRQFILSSKKLLLSDSGFYLCAWTWTGRTSGRAPGEQYFGPGTRLTVT.

The rearrangement joins TRBV25-1 to TRBJ1-4; 9 bases fit TRBD1. Germline lookup yields CDR1 MGHDK and CDR2 SYGVNS. The V gene end was trimmed by 5 bases and the J gene end by 5 bases; junction bases not matched to a gene: 6. The CDR3 extends over 15 amino acids. In DNA, the CDR3 is TGTGCCAGCAGTACTTGGGACAGGGACAATGAAAAACTGTTTTTT. This translates into CASSTWDRDNEKLFF.

This clone has only a few counts. Written as DNA, the CDR3 is TGCAGCGCCGTAAGGACTCGCAATCAGCCCCAGCATTTT. Protein: CSAVRTRNQPQHF. V usage is TRBV29-1 and J usage is TRBJ1-5; D unresolved. The V gene lost 7 bases and the J gene lost 2 bases, with 12 bases spanning the gap. Germline CDR1 is SQVTM and CDR2 is ANQGSEA. The CDR3 consists of 13 residues.

This clone was found a few times. The gene calls are TRBV28 and TRBJ1-1; 7 bases match TRBD1. The length of the CDR3 is 18 residues. V lost 6 bases to trimming and J lost 0 bases; unmatched junction nucleotides: 16. Germline V gives CDR1 MDHEN, CDR2 SYDVKM. The CDR3: CASRNPGTVFSMNTEAFF. The CDR3 bases are TGTGCCAGCAGAAACCCTGGGACAGTCTTTAGCATGAACACTGAAGCTTTCTTT.

V gene TRBV5-4 combines with J gene TRBJ1-4; 7 nucleotides match TRBD1. This CDR3 is built from 14 residues. Unmatched junction bases numbered 10, after V lost 4 bases and J lost 10 bases. Germline CDR1 and CDR2: SGHNT and YYREEE (reference sequence). The CDR3 here is CASSLDRAMGKLFF. The CDR3 region has the DNA TGTGCCAGCAGCCTTGACAGGGCAATGGGAAAACTGTTTTTT.

The genes are TRBV4-2 and TRBJ1-2, with D possibly TRBD1 on 6 matching bases. V was pared by 2 bases and J by 3 bases, with 13 bases between. The CDR3 contains 15 residues. Germline CDR1 LGHNA, CDR2 YNFKEQ. The CDR3 DNA reads as TGTGCCAGCAGCCAACCTGTCGCAGGGGACTATGGCTACACCTTC. Translated, it gives CASSQPVAGDYGYTF.

This clone was seen more than once but under ten times. The chain couples TRBV7-9 to TRBJ1-1; D is ambiguous. The ends were cut back, 5 bases at V and 7 bases at J, with 8 bases in the middle. This CDR3 has 11 residues. Germline assignment: CDR1 SEHNR and CDR2 FQNEAQ (reference sequence). CDR3 nucleotides: TGTGCCAGCAGCATCCGGTTTGAAGCTTTCTTT. It is translated as CASSIRFEAFF.

V is TRBV5-1 and J is TRBJ1-3, with unresolved D. Per germline, CDR1 SGHRS and CDR2 YFSETQ. The ends were cut back, 0 bases at V and 1 base at J, with 11 bases in the middle. The CDR3 covers 16 residues. The CDR3 DNA reads as TGCGCCAGCAGCTTGGCGGAGGGTGAATCTGGAAACACCATATATTTT. Its protein is CASSLAEGESGNTIYF.

This chain joins TRBV28 and TRBJ1-1, with D perhaps TRBD1 (6 bases). Germline V gene sequence: CDR1 MDHEN, CDR2 SYDVKM. The V end lost 6 bases, the J end lost 3 bases, and 11 bases lay between the germline ends. This CDR3 is 13 amino acids long. CDR3 sequence: CASSRGRDTEAFF. CDR3 nucleotides: TGTGCCAGCAGCAGGGGTCGGGACACTGAAGCTTTCTTT.

The chain recombines TRBV7-9 with TRBJ2-5; D gene uncertain. Trimming pared 0 bases from V and 0 bases from J, leaving 8 bases between. Looked up from germline, CDR1 is SEHNR and CDR2 is FQNEAQ (reference sequence). The CDR3 is made up of 15 amino acids. The CDR3 coding sequence is TGTGCCAGCAGCTTAGCCGACATTCACCAAGAGACCCAGTACTTC. Translating it yields CASSLADIHQETQYF.

This clone was observed a handful of times. V gene TRBV29-1 combines with J gene TRBJ1-5; D may be TRBD1 (5 bases). There are 12 residues in the CDR3. Per germline, CDR1 SQVTM and CDR2 ANQGSEA. V shed 4 bases and J shed 2 bases, with 6 bases lying between them. CDR3 nucleotides: TGCAGCGTTGGGGGGGGCAATCAGCCCCAGCATTTT. Its translation is CSVGGGNQPQHF.

The J gene is TRBJ2-4, the V gene TRBV18; D may be TRBD1 or TRBD2 (5 bases each). Germline loops: CDR1 KGHSH, CDR2 LQKENI. Trimming removed 2 bases from V and 6 bases from J, with 14 bases in between. The CDR3 sequence is 15 residues long. DNA for the CDR3: TGTGCCAGCTCACCAAGCGGTGGGGCTGGAAACATTCAGTACTTC. It is translated as CASSPSGGAGNIQYF.

The gene calls are TRBV5-1 and TRBJ2-2; 9 bases line up with TRBD2. This CDR3 is built from 16 residues. Germline V gene sequence: CDR1 SGHRS, CDR2 YFSETQ. Losses at the gene ends were 4 bases for V and 5 bases for J; bases not matched to a gene: 9. CDR3 in DNA: TGCGCCAGCAGCCCCCCGGGACTAGCCGATACCGGGGAGCTGTTTTTT. This gives the protein CASSPPGLADTGELFF.

This clone is medium-sized in the sample. CDR3 amino acids: CASSLWRQETQYF. CDR3 DNA sequence: TGTGCCAGCAGCTTATGGCGGCAAGAGACCCAGTACTTC. This sequence joins TRBV11-2 and TRBJ2-5; D not resolved. Germline V lookup: CDR1 SGHAT, CDR2 FQNNGV. The CDR3 runs 13 residues. Deletions cut 2 bases from V and 2 bases from J, with 6 bases between.

This chain uses TRBV12-5 with TRBJ1-1, with D possibly TRBD1 on 6 matching bases. Trimming stripped 5 bases from V and 4 bases from J, with 14 bases between. Looked up from germline, CDR1 is LGHNT and CDR2 is FRNRAP. This CDR3 region has 14 residues. This CDR3 is CASGPSGGATEAFF. Here the CDR3 DNA reads TGTGCTAGTGGTCCCTCCGGGGGGGCCACTGAAGCTTTCTTT.

The rearrangement joins TRBV7-6 to TRBJ2-5, with TRBD1 as a possible D gene (6 bases). Trimming removed 6 bases at V and 5 bases at J, with 16 bases between. CDR1 is SGHVS, CDR2 FNYEAQ, per germline. CDR3 length equals 14 residues. CDR3 nucleotides: TGTGCCAGCAGAACAACAGGGTCGGAGGAGACCCAGTACTTC. Its protein product is CASRTTGSEETQYF.

This rearrangement joins TRBV5-4 to TRBJ2-3; 7 bases fit TRBD2. With 4 bases clipped from V and 0 bases from J, the junction kept 11 bases outside the gene matches. The CDR3 loop spans 17 amino acids. Germline CDR1 is SGHNT and CDR2 is YYREEE (reference sequence). The CDR3 DNA sequence: TGTGCCAGCAGCCGTGGGGGGGGACGCCTGAGCACAGATACGCAGTATTTT. Translating gives CASSRGGGRLSTDTQYF.

The chain joins TRBV10-2 to TRBJ2-2; 14 positions agree with TRBD2. Germline trimming cut 9 bases from V and 2 bases from J; bases unmatched to any gene: 5. The CDR3 is made up of 16 amino acids. CDR1 is WSHSY, CDR2 SAAADI, per germline. DNA for the CDR3: TGCGCCAGTAGGGGACTAGCGGGAGTAAACACCGGGGAGCTGTTTTTT. This encodes CASRGLAGVNTGELFF.

The V gene is TRBV7-8, the J gene TRBJ1-5; tentatively, D is TRBD1 (6 bases). Germline-derived CDR1 and CDR2 are SGHVS and FQNEAQ. The CDR3 runs 14 residues. V was cut by 3 bases and J by 3 bases, with 9 bases left in between. The CDR3 DNA reads TGTGCCAGCAGCTTTGGGACACACAATCAGCCCCAGCATTTT. It codes for CASSFGTHNQPQHF.

V usage is TRBV7-3 and J usage is TRBJ2-3; weak D call: TRBD2 (5 bases). V shed 3 bases and J shed 1 base, with 11 bases lying between them. The CDR3 length is 15 residues. Germline V gene lookup returns CDR1 SGHTA and CDR2 FQGTGA. CDR3 DNA: TGTGCCAGCAGCTTCAAGGCGCGGGGCACAGATACGCAGTATTTT. Its translation is CASSFKARGTDTQYF.

This chain uses TRBV5-1 with TRBJ2-5, with TRBD2 matching 7 bases. Trimming cost V 0 bases and J 3 bases; bases outside gene matches: 8. The CDR3 totals 16 residues. CDR1 is SGHRS, CDR2 YFSETQ, per germline. In DNA form, the CDR3 reads TGCGCCAGCAGCTTGGAAGTAGCGGGCCTAAAAGAGACCCAGTACTTC. This sequence encodes CASSLEVAGLKETQYF. Combining the CDR3 with reference TRBV5-1 and TRBJ2-5 gives the whole variable domain KAGVTQTPRYLIKTRGQQVTLSCSPISGHRSVSWYQQTPGQGLQFLFEYFSETQRNKGNFPGRFSGRQFSNSRSEMNVSTLELGDSALYLCASSLEVAGLKETQYFGPGTRLLVL.

As regards this clone: Germline and junction disagree at one end, which may indicate a read error. This chain joins TRBV10-1 and TRBJ2-1, with 10 positions matching TRBD1. Germline values: CDR1 WNHNN, CDR2 SYGVQD (reference sequence). The CDR3 totals 14 residues. The chain's CDR3 is CASSVRDRGNAQFF. CDR3 coding DNA: TGCGCCAGCAGTGTGCGGGACAGGGGCAATGCGCAGTTCTTC.

This clone came up a few times. The chain employs TRBV6-1 and TRBJ2-5, with TRBD2 identical over 11 bases. This CDR3 is 14 amino acids long. Germline trimming cut 4 bases from V and 5 bases from J; bases unmatched to any gene: 3. The germline gives CDR1 MNHNS, CDR2 SASEGT. The chain's CDR3 is CASSGLAGMETQYF. CDR3 coding DNA: TGTGCCAGCAGTGGACTAGCGGGAATGGAGACCCAGTACTTC.